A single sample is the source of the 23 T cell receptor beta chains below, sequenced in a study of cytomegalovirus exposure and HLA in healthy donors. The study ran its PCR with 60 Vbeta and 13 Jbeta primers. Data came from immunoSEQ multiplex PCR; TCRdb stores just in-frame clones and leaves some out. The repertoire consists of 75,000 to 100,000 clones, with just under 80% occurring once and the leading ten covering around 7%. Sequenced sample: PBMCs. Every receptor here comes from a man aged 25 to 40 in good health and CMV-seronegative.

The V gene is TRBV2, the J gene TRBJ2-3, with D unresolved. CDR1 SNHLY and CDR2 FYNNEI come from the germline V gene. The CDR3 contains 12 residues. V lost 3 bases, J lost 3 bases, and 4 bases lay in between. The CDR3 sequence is CASSDRTDTQYF. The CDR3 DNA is TGTGCCAGCAGTGACAGGACAGATACGCAGTATTTT.

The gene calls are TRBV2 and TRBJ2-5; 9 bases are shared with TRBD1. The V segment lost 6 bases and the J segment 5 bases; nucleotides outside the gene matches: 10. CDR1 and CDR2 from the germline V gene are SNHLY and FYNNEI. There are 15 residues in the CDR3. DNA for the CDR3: TGTGCCAGCAGCGAATTGGACAGGGGTAGCGAGACCCAGTACTTC. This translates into CASSELDRGSETQYF.

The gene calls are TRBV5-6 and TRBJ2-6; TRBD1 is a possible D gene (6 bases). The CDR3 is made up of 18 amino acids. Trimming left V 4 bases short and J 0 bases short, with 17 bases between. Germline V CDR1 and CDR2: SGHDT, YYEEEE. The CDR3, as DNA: TGTGCCAGCAGCGTCGAAGGGGGTGCCGACTCTGGGGCCAACGTCCTGACTTTC. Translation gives CASSVEGGADSGANVLTF.

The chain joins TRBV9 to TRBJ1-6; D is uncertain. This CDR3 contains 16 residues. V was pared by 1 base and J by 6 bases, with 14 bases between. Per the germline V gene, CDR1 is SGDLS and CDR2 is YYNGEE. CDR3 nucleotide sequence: TGTGCCAGCAGCGTACGGGGTGATCCTGCTAATTCACCCCTCCACTTT. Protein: CASSVRGDPANSPLHF.

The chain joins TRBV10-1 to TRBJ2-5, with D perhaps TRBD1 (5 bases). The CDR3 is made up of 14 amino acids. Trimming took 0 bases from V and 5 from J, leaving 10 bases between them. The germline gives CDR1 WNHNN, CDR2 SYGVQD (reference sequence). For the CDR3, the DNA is TGCGCCAGCAGTGAGTCCATGGCAGGGGAGACCCAGTACTTC. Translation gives CASSESMAGETQYF.

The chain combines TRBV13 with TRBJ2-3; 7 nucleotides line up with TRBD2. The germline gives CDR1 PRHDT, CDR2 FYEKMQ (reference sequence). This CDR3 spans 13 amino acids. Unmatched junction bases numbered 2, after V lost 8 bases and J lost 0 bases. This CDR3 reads CASGTISTDTQYF. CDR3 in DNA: TGTGCCAGCGGGACTATTAGCACAGATACGCAGTATTTT.

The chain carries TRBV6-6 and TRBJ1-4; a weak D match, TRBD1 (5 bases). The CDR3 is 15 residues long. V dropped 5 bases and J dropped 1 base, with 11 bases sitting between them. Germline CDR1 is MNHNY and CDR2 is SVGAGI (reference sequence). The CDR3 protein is CASSRDSETNEKLFF. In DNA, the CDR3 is TGTGCCAGCAGTCGCGACAGTGAAACTAATGAAAAACTGTTTTTT.

CDR3 sequence (DNA): TGTGCCACCAGCACGGGGGGCGGGGTGGAGACCCAGTACTTC. It codes for CATSTGGGVETQYF. The rearrangement joins TRBV15 to TRBJ2-5; D may be TRBD2 (7 bases). The CDR3 has 14 residues. The germline gives CDR1 LNHNV, CDR2 YYDKDF (reference sequence). V was cut by 4 bases and J by 5 bases, with 14 bases left in between.

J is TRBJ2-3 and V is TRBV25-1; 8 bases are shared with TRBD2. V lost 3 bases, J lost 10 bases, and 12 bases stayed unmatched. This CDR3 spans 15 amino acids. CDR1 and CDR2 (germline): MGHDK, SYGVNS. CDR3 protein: CASSDLRGAGDAQYF. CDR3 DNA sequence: TGTGCCAGCAGTGACTTGCGGGGGGCGGGGGATGCGCAGTATTTT.

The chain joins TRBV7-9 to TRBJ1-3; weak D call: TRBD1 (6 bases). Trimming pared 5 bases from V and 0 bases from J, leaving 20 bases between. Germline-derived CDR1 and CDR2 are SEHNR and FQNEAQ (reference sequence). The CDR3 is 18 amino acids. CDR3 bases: TGTGCCAGCAGCCCACGGGACATCCGAGATCGCTCTGGAAACACCATATATTTT. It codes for CASSPRDIRDRSGNTIYF.

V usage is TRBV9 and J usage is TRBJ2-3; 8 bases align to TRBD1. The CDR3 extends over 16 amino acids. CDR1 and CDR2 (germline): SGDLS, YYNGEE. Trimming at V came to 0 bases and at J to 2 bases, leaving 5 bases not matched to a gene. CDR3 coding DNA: TGTGCCAGCAGCGTAGTAGGGACAGGCGTCACAGATACGCAGTATTTT. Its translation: CASSVVGTGVTDTQYF.

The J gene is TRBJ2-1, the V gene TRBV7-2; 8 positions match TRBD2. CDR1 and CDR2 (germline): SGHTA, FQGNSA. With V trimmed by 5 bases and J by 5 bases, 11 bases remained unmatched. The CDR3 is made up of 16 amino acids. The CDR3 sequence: CASSIGPGGTNNEQFF. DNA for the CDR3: TGTGCCAGCAGCATAGGGCCGGGAGGGACGAACAATGAGCAGTTCTTC.

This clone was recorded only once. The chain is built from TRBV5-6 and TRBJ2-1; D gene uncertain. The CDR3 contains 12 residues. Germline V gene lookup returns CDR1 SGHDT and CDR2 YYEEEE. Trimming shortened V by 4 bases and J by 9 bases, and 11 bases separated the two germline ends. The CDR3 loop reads CASSNRLFEQFF. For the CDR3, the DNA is TGTGCCAGCAGCAACCGACTGTTTGAGCAGTTCTTC.

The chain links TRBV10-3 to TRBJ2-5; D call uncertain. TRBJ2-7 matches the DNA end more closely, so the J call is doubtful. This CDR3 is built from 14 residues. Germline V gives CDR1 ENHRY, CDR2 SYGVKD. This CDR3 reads CAISEETISYEQYF. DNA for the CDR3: TGTGCCATCAGTGAAGAGACAATCTCCTACGAGCAGTACTTC.

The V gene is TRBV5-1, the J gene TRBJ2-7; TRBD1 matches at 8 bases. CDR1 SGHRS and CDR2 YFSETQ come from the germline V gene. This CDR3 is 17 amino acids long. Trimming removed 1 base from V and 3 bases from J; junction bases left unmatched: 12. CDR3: CASSLNGQGAFDYEQYF. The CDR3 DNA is TGCGCCAGCAGCTTGAATGGCCAGGGGGCTTTCGACTACGAGCAGTACTTC.

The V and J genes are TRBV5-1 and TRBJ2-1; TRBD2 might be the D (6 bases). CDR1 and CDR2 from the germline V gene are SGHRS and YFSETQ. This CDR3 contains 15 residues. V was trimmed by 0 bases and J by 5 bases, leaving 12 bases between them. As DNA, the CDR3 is TGCGCCAGCAGCTTGGACGGGAGTTCCCACAATGAGCAGTTCTTC. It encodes CASSLDGSSHNEQFF.

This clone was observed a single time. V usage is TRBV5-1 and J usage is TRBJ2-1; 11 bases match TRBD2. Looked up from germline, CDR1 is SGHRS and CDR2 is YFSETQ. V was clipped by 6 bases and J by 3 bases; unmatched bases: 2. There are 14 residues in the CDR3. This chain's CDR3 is CASTTSGSYNEQFF. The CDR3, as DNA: TGCGCCAGCACAACTAGCGGGAGCTACAATGAGCAGTTCTTC.

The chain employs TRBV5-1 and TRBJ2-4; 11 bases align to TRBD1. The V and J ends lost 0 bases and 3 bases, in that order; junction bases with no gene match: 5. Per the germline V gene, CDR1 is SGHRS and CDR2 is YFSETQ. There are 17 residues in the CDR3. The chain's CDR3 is CASSLEGQGENKNIQYF. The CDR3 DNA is TGCGCCAGCAGCTTGGAGGGACAGGGGGAAAACAAAAACATTCAGTACTTC.

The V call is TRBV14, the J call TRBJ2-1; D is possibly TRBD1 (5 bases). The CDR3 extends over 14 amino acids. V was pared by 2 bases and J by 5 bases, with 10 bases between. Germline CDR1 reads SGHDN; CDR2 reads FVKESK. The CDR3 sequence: CASSQLTANNEQFF. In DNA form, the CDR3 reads TGTGCCAGCAGCCAATTGACAGCCAACAATGAGCAGTTCTTC. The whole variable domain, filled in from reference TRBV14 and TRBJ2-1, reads EAGVTQFPSHSVIEKGQTVTLRCDPISGHDNLYWYRRVMGKEIKFLLHFVKESKQDESGMPNNRFLAERTGGTYSTLKVQPAELEDSGVYFCASSQLTANNEQFFGPGTRLTVL.

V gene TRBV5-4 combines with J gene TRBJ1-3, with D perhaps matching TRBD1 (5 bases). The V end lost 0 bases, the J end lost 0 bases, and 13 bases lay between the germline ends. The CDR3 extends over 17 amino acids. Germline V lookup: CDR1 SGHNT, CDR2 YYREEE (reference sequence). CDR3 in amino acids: CASSLASGGISGNTIYF. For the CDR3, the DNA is TGTGCCAGCAGCTTGGCCTCCGGGGGAATCTCTGGAAACACCATATATTTT.

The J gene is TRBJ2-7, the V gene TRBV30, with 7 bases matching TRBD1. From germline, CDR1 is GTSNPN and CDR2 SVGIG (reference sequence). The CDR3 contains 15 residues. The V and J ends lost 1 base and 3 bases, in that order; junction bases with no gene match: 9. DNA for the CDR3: TGTGCCTGGAGTGCCCCGAGACAGGGACGCTACGAGCAGTACTTC. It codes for CAWSAPRQGRYEQYF.

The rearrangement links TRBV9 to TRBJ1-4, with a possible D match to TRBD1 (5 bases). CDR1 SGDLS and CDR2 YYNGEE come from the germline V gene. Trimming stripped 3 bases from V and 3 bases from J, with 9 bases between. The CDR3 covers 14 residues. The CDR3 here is CASSAGQANEKLFF. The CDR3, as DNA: TGTGCCAGCAGCGCAGGGCAGGCTAATGAAAAACTGTTTTTT.

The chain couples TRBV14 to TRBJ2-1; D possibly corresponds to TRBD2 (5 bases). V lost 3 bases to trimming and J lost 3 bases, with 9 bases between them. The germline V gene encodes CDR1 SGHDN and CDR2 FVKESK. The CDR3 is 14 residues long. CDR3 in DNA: TGTGCCAGCAGCCATGGACTGGTCTACAATGAGCAGTTCTTC. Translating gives CASSHGLVYNEQFF.